This T cell receptor (beta chain) was identified in a study of T cells after yellow fever vaccination. Study results and caveats: Post-booster repertoires again held most primary-vaccination clones (roughly 96% CD4, 88% CD8). Bulk-population clonotypes that are abundant could appear as contaminants in FACS-sorted repertoires. Only a small proportion of the clonotypes turned up in both the CD4 and the CD8 compartments, likely arising from convergent recombination.

Regarding this clonotype: Its antigen is as yet unknown.

UMIs were added to TCR cDNA along with a universal primer site when it was made by 5'RACE template switching. One entry per CDR3 protein, called by TCRdb with MiXCR from the 5' RACE reads. The sample gives some 340,000 distinct CDR3 sequences, 4.1% of which show up once; 20% to 25% is in the top ten. Germline CDR1 is SGDLS and CDR2 is YYNGEE. The V segment lost 0 bases and the J segment 6 bases; nucleotides outside the gene matches: 12. This CDR3 is built from 17 residues. The TCR originated in a man aged 18 to 29 who received the YFV17D yellow fever vaccine. The sample consisted of PBMCs, taken 5 days after the yellow fever booster vaccination. This chain links TRBV9 with TRBJ2-3, with 8 bases lining up with TRBD1. The CDR3 here is CASSVAPTVGQGDTQYF. CDR3 coding DNA: TGTGCCAGCAGCGTAGCCCCGACCGTTGGACAGGGTGATACGCAGTATTTT.